This record covers a single T cell receptor beta chain. Plating of around 200,000 CFSE-labeled responder cells was done together with around 200,000 irradiated, violet-dye-labeled stimulator cells. Proliferating responders of the CD3+CD4+ and CD3+CD8+ phenotypes with low CFSE were sorted after the reaction. The sample originates from a study of graft-versus-host responses after intestinal transplantation. CDR3 length: 15 amino acids. Germline CDR1 and CDR2: SGHAT and FQNNGV. V gave up 4 bases and J gave up 3 bases, with 15 bases separating them. Overall study results and limits: GvH clonotypes were identified within recipient marrow, with a subset emerging first in ileum or blood.

Assay used: immunoSEQ multiplex PCR; TCRdb lists only in-frame clones, some missing. Of thousands of clones in the sample, around 38% were seen once. Sample: alloreactive CD8+ T cells from a mixed lymphocyte reaction culture, taken before transplantation. The subset was: CFSE-low proliferating T cells sorted from approximately six-day pre-transplant mixed lymphocyte reaction (GvH or HvG direction). The clonotype was recovered from a human patient who was an organ donor for intestinal transplantation. The V call is TRBV11-2, the J call TRBJ1-2; no clear D. As DNA, the CDR3 is TGTGCCAGCAGCTCGTTTAAGGGAGCGGACTATGGCTACACCTTC. Translated, it gives CASSSFKGADYGYTF. The full variable domain, in which reference TRBV11-2 and TRBJ1-2 provide the parts outside the CDR3, is EAGVAQSPRYKIIEKRQSVAFWCNPISGHATLYWYQQILGQGPKLLIQFQNNGVVDDSQLPKDRFSAERLKGVDSTLKIQPAKLEDSAVYLCASSSFKGADYGYTFGSGTRLTVV.